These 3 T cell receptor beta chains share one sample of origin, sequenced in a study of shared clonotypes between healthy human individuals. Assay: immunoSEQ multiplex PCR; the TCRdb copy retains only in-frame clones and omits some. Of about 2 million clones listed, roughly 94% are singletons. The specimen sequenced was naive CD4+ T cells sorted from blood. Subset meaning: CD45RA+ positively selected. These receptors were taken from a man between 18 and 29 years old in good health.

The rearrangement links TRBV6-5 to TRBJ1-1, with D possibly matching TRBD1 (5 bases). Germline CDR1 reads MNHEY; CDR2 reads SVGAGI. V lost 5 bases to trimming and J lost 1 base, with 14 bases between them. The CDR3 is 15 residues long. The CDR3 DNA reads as TGTGCCAGCAGTGCAACTATCCAGGGGAACACTGAAGCTTTCTTT. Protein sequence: CASSATIQGNTEAFF.

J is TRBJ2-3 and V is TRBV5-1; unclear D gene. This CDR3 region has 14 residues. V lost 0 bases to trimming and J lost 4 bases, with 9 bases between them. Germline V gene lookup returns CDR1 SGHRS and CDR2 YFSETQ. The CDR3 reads CASSLGPAADTQYF. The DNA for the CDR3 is TGCGCCAGCAGCTTGGGCCCGGCGGCAGATACGCAGTATTTT.

The CDR3: CASSSLMGQGVTEAFF. The CDR3 bases are TGCGCCAGCAGCTCCCTCATGGGACAAGGGGTCACTGAAGCTTTCTTT. The chain is built from TRBV5-1 and TRBJ1-1; TRBD1 might be the D (6 bases). CDR1 and CDR2 (germline): SGHRS, YFSETQ. Trimming removed 3 bases at V and 4 bases at J, with 19 bases between. The CDR3 is made up of 16 amino acids.